The source of this T cell receptor beta chain is a study of T cells in Graves' hyperthyroidism and ophthalmopathy. TCR beta CDR3 sequences were amplified from RNA transcripts. TCR CDR3 regions were first amplified by RT-PCR with HTBI primers. MiXCR, run by TCRdb on the multiplex PCR reads, gives a single entry per CDR3 protein. The sample consists of 750,000 to 900,000 distinct CDR3 sequences, roughly 40% of them appearing once. From germline, CDR1 is SGHDN and CDR2 FVKESK. The J segment lost 4 bases and the V segment lost 2 bases, leaving 1 base of the junction unmatched. The CDR3 covers 13 residues.

Sample: blood. The receptor comes from a young man with Graves' hyperthyroidism. The chain carries TRBV14 and TRBJ1-2; 7 nucleotides agree with TRBD1. Here the CDR3 reads CASSQTGAYGYTF. The CDR3 DNA follows: TGTGCCAGCAGCCAAACAGGGGCCTATGGCTACACCTTC.